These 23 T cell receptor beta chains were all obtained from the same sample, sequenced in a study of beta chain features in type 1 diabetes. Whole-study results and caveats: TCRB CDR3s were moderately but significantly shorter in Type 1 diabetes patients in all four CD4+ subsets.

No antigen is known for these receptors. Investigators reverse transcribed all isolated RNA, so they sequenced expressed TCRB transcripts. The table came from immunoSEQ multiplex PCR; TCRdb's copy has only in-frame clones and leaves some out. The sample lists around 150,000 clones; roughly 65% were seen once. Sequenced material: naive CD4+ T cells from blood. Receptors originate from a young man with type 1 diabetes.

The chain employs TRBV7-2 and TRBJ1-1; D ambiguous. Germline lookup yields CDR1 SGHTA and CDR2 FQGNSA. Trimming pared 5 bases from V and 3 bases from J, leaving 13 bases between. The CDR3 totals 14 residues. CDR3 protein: CASSTQGRDTEAFF. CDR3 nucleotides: TGTGCCAGCAGCACCCAAGGGCGGGACACTGAAGCTTTCTTT.

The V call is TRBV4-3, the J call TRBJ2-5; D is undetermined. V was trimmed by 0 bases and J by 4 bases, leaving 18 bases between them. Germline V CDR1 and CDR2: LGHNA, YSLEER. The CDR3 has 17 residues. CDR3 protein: CASSQDPASLGTETQYF. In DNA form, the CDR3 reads TGCGCCAGCAGCCAAGATCCGGCTAGTCTGGGAACAGAGACCCAGTACTTC.

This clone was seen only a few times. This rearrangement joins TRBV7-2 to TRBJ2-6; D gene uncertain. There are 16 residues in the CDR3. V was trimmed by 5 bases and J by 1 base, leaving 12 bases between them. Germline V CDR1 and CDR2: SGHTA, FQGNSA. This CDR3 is CASSERSVSGANVLTF. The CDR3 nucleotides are TGTGCCAGCAGCGAGAGGAGCGTTTCTGGGGCCAACGTCCTGACTTTC.

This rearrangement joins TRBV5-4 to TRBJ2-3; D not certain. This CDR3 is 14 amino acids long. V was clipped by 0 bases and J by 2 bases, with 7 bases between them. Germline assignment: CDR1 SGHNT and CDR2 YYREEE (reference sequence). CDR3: CASSLGQVTDTQYF. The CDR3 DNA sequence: TGTGCCAGCAGCTTGGGGCAGGTCACAGATACGCAGTATTTT.

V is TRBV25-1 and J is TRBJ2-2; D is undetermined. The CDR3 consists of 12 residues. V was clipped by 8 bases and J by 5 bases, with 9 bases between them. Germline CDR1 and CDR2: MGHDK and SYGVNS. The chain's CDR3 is CASSTLTGELFF. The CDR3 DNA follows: TGTGCCAGCTCCACTTTAACCGGGGAGCTGTTTTTT.

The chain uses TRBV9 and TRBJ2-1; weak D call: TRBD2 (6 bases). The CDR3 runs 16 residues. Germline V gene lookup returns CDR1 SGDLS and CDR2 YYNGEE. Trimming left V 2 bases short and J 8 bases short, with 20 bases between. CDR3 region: CASSVQILAPADEQFF. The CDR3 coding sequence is TGTGCCAGCAGCGTCCAGATCCTAGCGCCGGCCGATGAGCAGTTCTTC.

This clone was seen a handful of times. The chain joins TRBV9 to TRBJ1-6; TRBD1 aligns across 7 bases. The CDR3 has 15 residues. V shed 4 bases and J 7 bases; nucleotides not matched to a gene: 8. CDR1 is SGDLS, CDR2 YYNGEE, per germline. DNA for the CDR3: TGTGCCAGCAGCCTCCGACAGGGTGAGAATTCACCCCTCCACTTT. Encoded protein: CASSLRQGENSPLHF.

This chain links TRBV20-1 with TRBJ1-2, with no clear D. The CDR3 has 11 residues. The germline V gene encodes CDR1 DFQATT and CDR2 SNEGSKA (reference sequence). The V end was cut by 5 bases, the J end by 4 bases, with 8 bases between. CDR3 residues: CSASGSYGYTF. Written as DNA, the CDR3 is TGCAGTGCTTCCGGAAGCTATGGCTACACCTTC.

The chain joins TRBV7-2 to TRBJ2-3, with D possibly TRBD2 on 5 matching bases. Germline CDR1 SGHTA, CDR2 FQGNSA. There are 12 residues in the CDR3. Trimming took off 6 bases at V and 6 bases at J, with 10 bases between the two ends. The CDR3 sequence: CASRPSGDTQYF. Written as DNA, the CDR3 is TGTGCCAGCAGGCCATCGGGGGATACGCAGTATTTT.

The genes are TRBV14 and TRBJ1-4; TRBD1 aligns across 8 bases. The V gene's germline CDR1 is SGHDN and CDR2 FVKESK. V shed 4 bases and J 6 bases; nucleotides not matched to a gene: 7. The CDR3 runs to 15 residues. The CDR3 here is CASSLRDRSYEKLFF. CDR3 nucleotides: TGTGCCAGCAGCCTCCGGGACAGGTCCTATGAAAAACTGTTTTTT. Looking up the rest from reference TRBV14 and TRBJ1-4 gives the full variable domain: EAGVTQFPSHSVIEKGQTVTLRCDPISGHDNLYWYRRVMGKEIKFLLHFVKESKQDESGMPNNRFLAERTGGTYSTLKVQPAELEDSGVYFCASSLRDRSYEKLFFGSGTQLSVL.

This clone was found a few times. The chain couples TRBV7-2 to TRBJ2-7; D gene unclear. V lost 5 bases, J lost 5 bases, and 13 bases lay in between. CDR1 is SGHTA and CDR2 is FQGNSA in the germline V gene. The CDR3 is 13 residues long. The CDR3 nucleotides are TGTGCCAGCAGCGTTCCGGCCAAAAACGAGCAGTACTTC. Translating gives CASSVPAKNEQYF.

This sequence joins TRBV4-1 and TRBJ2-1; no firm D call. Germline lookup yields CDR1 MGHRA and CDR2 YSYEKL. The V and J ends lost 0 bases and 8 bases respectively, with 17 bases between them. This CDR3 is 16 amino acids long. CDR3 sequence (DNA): TGCGCCAGCAGCCAAGATGTTCGAGAAAGCCTGGATGAGCAGTTCTTC. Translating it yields CASSQDVRESLDEQFF.

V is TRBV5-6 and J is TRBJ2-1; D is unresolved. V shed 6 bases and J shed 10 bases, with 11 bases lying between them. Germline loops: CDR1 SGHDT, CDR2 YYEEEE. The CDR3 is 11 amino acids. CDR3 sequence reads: CASTTAVEQFF. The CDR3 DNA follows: TGTGCCAGCACTACCGCGGTAGAGCAGTTCTTC. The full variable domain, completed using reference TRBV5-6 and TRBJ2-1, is DAGVTQSPTHLIKTRGQQVTLRCSPKSGHDTVSWYQQALGQGPQFIFQYYEEEERQRGNFPDRFSGHQFPNYSSELNVNALLLGDSALYLCASTTAVEQFFGPGTRLTVL.

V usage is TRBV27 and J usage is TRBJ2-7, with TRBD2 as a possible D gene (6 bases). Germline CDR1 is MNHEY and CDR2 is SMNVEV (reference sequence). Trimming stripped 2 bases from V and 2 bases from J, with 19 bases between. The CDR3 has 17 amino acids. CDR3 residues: CASSLGGTSHIPYEQYF. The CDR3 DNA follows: TGTGCCAGCAGTTTAGGGGGGACCTCCCATATCCCCTACGAGCAGTACTTC.

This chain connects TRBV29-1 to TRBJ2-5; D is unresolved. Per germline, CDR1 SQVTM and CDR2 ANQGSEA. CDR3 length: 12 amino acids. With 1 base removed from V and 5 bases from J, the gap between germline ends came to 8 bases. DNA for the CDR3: TGCAGCGTTGAAGGGGTCGAGGAGACCCAGTACTTC. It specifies CSVEGVEETQYF.

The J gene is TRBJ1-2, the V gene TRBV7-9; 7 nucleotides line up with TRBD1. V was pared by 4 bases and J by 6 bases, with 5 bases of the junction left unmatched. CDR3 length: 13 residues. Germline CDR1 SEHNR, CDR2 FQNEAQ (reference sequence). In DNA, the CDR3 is TGTGCCAGCAGCTCCTTAGACAGGGATGGCTACACCTTC. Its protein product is CASSSLDRDGYTF.

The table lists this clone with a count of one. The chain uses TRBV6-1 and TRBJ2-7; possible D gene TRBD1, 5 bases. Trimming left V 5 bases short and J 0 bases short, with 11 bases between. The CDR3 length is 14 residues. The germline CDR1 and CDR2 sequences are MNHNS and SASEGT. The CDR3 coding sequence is TGTGCCAGCAGTTCAGGGCTGAGCTCCTACGAGCAGTACTTC. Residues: CASSSGLSSYEQYF.

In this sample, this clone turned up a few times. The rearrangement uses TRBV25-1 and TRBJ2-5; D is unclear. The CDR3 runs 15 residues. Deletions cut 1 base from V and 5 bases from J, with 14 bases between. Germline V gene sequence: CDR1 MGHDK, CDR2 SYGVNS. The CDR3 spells CASSELTPGGETQYF. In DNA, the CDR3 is TGTGCCAGCAGTGAATTAACTCCAGGTGGGGAGACCCAGTACTTC.

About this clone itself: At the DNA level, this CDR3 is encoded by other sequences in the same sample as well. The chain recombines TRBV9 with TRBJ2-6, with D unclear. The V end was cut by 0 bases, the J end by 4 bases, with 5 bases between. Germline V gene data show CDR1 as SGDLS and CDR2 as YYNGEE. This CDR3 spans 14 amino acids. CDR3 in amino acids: CASSVVPGANVLTF. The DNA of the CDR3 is TGTGCCAGCAGCGTAGTTCCCGGGGCCAACGTCCTGACTTTC.

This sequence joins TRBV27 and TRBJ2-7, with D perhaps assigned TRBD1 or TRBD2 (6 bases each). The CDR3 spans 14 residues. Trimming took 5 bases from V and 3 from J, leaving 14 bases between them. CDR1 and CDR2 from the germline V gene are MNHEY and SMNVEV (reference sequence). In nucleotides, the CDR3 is TGTGCCAGCAGTAAATACAGGGAGGTCTACGAGCAGTACTTC. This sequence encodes CASSKYREVYEQYF.

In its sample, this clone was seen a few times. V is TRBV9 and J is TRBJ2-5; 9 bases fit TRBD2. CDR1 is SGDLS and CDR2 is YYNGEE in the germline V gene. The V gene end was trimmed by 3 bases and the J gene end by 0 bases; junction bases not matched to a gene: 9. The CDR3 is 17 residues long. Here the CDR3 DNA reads TGTGCCAGCAGCGCGAGCGTAGCGGGGGCCCACCAAGAGACCCAGTACTTC. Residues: CASSASVAGAHQETQYF.

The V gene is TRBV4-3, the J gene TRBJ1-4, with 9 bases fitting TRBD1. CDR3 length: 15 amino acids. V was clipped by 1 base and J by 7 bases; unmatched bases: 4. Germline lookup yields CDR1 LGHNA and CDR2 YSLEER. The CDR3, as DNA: TGCGCCAGCAGCCAAGGGGACAGGGTTGGTGAAAAACTGTTTTTT. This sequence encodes CASSQGDRVGEKLFF.

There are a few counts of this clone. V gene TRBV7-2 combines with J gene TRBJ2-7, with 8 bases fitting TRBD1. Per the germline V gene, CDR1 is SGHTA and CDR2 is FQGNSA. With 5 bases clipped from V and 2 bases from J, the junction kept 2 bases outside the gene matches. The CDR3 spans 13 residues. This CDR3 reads CASSLTGAYEQYF. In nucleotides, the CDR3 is TGTGCCAGCAGCCTGACAGGGGCCTACGAGCAGTACTTC. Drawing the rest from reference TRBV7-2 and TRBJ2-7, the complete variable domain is GAGVSQSPSNKVTEKGKDVELRCDPISGHTALYWYRQSLGQGLEFLIYFQGNSAPDKSGLPSDRFSAERTGGSVSTLTIQRTQQEDSAVYLCASSLTGAYEQYFGPGTRLTVT.